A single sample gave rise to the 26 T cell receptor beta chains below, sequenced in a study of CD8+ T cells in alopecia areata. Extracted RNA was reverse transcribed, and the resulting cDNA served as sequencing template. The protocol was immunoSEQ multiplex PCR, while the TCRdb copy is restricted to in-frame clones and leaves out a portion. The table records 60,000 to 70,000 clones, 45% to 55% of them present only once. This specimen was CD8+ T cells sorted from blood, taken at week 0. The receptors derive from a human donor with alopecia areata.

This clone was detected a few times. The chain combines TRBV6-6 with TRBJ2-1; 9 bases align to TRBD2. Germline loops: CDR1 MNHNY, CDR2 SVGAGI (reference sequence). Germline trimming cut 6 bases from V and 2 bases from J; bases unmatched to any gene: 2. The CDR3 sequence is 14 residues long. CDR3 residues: CASRSSGTYNEQFF. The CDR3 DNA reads TGTGCCAGCAGGTCTAGCGGGACCTACAATGAGCAGTTCTTC.

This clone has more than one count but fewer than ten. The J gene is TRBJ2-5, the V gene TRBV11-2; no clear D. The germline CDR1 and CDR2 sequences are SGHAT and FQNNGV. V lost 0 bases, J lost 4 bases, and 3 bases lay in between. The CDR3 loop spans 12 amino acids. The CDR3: CASSLEGETQYF. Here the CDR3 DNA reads TGTGCCAGCAGCTTAGAGGGAGAGACCCAGTACTTC.

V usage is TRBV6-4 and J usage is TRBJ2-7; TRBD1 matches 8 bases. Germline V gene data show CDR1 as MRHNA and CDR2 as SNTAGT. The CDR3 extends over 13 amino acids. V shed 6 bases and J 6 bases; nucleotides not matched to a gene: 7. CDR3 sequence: CASSADRGAEQYF. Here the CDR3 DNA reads TGTGCCAGCAGCGCAGACAGGGGAGCCGAGCAGTACTTC.

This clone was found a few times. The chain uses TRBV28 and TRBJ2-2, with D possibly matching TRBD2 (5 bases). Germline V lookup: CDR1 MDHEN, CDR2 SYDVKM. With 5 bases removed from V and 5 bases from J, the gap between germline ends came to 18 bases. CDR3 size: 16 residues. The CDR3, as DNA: TGTGCCAGCAGTAGCATGAGGAGCCGGGGAACCGGGGAGCTGTTTTTT. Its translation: CASSSMRSRGTGELFF.

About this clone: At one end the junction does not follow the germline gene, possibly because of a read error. CDR3 sequence reads: CASSQEGGGGNEQYF. In DNA form, the CDR3 reads TGCGCCAGCAGCCAAGAAGGAGGGGGGGGAAACGAGCAGTACTTC. The rearrangement joins TRBV7-8 to TRBJ2-7, with D possibly matching TRBD2 (7 bases). This CDR3 region has 15 residues. Per the germline V gene, CDR1 is SGHVS and CDR2 is FQNEAQ.

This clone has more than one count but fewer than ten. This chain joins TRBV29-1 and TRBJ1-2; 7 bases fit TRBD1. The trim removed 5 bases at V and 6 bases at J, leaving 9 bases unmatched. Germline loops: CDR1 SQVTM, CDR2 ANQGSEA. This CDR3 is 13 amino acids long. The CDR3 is CSVSGGEDNGYTF. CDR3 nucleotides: TGCAGCGTTTCAGGGGGAGAGGATAATGGCTACACCTTC.

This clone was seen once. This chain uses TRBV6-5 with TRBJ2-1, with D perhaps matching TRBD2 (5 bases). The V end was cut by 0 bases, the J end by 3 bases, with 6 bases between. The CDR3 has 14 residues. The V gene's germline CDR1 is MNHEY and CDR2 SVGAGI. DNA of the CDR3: TGTGCCAGCAGTTACTCTCGGGACTACAATGAGCAGTTCTTC. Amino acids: CASSYSRDYNEQFF.

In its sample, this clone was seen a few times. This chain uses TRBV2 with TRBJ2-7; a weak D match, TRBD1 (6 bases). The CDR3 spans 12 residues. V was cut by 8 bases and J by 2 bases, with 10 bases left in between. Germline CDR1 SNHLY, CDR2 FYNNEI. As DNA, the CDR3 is TGTGCCAGCGTCAAGGGGGCCTACGAGCAGTACTTC. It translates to CASVKGAYEQYF. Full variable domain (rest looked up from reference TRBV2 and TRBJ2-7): EPEVTQTPSHQVTQMGQEVILRCVPISNHLYFYWYRQILGQKVEFLVSFYNNEISEKSEIFDDQFSVERPDGSNFTLKIRSTKLEDSAMYFCASVKGAYEQYFGPGTRLTVT.

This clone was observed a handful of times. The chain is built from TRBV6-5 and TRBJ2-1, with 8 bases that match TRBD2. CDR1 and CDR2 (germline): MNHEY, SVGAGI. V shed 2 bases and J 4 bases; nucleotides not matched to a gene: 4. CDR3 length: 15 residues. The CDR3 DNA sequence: TGTGCCAGCAGTTACGGGGTAGCGGGGTACAATGAGCAGTTCTTC. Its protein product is CASSYGVAGYNEQFF.

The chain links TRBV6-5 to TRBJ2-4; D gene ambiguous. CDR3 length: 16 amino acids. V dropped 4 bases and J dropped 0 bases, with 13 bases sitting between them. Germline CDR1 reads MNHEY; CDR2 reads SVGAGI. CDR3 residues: CASSSFRLSAKNIQYF. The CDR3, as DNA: TGTGCCAGCAGTTCTTTCAGACTCTCAGCCAAAAACATTCAGTACTTC.

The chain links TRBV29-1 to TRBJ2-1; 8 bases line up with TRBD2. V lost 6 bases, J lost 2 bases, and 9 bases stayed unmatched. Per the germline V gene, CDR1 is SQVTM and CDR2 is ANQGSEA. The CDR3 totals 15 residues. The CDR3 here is CSVVPGTRAYNEQFF. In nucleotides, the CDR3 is TGCAGCGTCGTGCCCGGGACTAGAGCCTACAATGAGCAGTTCTTC.

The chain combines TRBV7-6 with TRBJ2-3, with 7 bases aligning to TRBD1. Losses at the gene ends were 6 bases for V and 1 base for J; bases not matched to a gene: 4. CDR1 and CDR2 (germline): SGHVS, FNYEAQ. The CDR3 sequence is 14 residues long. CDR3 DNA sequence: TGTGCCAGCAGGGCTACAGGGGGCACAGATACGCAGTATTTT. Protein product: CASRATGGTDTQYF.

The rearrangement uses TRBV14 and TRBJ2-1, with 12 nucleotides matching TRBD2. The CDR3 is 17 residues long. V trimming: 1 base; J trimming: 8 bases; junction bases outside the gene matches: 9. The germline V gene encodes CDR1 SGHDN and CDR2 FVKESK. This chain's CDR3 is CASSQVASGRAGDEQFF. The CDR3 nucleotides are TGTGCCAGCAGCCAAGTCGCTAGCGGGAGGGCCGGCGATGAGCAGTTCTTC. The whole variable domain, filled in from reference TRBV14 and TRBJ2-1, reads EAGVTQFPSHSVIEKGQTVTLRCDPISGHDNLYWYRRVMGKEIKFLLHFVKESKQDESGMPNNRFLAERTGGTYSTLKVQPAELEDSGVYFCASSQVASGRAGDEQFFGPGTRLTVL.

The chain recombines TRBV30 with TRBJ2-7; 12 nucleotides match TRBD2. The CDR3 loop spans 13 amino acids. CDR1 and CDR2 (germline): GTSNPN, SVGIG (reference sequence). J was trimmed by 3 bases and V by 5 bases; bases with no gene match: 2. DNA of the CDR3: TGTGCCTGGGGACTAGCGGGGTACTACGAGCAGTACTTC. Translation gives CAWGLAGYYEQYF. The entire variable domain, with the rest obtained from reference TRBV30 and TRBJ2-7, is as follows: SQTIHQWPATLVQPVGSPLSLECTVEGTSNPNLYWYRQAAGRGLQLLFYSVGIGQISSEVPQNLSASRPQDRQFILSSKKLLLSDSGFYLCAWGLAGYYEQYFGPGTRLTVT.

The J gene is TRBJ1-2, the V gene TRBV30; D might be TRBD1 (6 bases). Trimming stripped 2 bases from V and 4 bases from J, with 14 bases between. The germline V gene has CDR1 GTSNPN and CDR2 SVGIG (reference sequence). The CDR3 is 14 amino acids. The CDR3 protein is CAWSPGQGAYGYTF. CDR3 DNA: TGTGCCTGGAGTCCGGGACAAGGAGCCTATGGCTACACCTTC.

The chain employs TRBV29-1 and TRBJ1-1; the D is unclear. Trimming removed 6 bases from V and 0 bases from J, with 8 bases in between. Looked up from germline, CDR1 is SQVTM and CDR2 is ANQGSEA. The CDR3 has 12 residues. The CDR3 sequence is CSVLAVNTEAFF. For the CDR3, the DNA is TGCAGCGTGCTGGCTGTGAACACTGAAGCTTTCTTT.

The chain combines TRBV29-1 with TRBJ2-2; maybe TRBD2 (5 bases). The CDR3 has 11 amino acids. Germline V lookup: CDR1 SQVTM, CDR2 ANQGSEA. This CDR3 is CVSGDTGELFF. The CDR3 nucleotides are TGCGTCAGCGGAGACACCGGGGAGCTGTTTTTT.

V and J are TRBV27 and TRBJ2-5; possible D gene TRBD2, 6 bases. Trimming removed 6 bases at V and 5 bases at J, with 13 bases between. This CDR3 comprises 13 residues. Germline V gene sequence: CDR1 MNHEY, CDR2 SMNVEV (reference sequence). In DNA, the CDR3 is TGTGCCAGCAGGACGGGCGGGGTCGAGACCCAGTACTTC. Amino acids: CASRTGGVETQYF.

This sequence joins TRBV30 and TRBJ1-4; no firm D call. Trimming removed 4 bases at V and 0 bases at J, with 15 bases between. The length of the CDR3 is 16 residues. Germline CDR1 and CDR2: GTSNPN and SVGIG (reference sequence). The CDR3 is CAWTLLEGSTNEKLFF. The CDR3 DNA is TGTGCCTGGACTCTACTTGAGGGATCAACTAATGAAAAACTGTTTTTT.

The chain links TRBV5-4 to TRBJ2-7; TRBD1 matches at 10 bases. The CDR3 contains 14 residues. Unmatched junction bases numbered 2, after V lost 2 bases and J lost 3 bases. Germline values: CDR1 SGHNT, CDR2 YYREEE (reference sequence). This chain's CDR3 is CASSFGQGDYEQYF. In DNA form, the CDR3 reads TGTGCCAGCAGCTTCGGACAGGGGGACTACGAGCAGTACTTC.

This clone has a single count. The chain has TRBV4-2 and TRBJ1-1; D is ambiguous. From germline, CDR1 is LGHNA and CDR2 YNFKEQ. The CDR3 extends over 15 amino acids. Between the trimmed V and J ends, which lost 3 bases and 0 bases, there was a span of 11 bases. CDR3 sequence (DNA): TGTGCCAGCAGCCATATTGAAGGACTGAACACTGAAGCTTTCTTT. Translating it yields CASSHIEGLNTEAFF.

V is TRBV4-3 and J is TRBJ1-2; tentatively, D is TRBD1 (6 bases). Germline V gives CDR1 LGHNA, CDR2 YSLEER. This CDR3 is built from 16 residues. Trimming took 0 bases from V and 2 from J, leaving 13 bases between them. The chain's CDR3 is CASSQEGAGNNYGYTF. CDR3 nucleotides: TGCGCCAGCAGCCAAGAGGGGGCGGGAAACAACTATGGCTACACCTTC.

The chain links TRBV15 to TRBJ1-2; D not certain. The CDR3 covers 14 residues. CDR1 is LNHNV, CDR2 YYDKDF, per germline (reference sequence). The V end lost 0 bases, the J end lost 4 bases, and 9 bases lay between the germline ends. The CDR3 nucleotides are TGTGCCACCAGCAGAGAGAGCGGGAGCTATGGCTACACCTTC. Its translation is CATSRESGSYGYTF.

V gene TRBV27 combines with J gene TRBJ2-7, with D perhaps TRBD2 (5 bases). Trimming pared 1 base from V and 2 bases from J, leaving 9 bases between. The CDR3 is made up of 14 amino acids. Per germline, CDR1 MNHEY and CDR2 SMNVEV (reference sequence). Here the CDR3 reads CASSLYGVPYEQYF. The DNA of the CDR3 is TGTGCCAGCAGTTTATACGGGGTCCCCTACGAGCAGTACTTC.

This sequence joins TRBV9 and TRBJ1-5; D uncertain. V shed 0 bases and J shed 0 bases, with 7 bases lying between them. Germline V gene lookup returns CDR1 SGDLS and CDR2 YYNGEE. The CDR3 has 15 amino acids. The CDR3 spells CASSVEGNSNQPQHF. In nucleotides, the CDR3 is TGTGCCAGCAGCGTAGAAGGAAATAGCAATCAGCCCCAGCATTTT.

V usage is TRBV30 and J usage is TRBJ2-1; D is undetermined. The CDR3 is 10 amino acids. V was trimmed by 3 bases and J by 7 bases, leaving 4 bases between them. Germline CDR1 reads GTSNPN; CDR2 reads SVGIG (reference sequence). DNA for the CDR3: TGTGCCTGGAGCCTGAATGAGCAGTTCTTC. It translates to CAWSLNEQFF.